This note documents a single T cell receptor beta chain sequence. The data originate from a study of blood T cell repertoires in COVID-19. Study details: Samples of COVID-19 (acute and convalescent) were obtained from the United States, Italy and Spain. PBMCs, B-cell-depleted T cells, or T cells were the source of the cDNA or gDNA that made up the material.

Authors' data handling: Reference gene primers were amplified, and this amplification served to estimate nucleated cell counts. Sequencing was performed with immunoSEQ multiplex PCR; in TCRdb, only in-frame clones are kept and a portion is missing. For V, J and clone size, that table is used; D and trimming come from the DNA. The repertoire consists of under 250,000 clones, with approximately 86% occurring once and the leading ten covering about 6.3%. The CDR3 runs to 16 residues. After removal of 0 bases from V and 2 bases from J, the junction contained 6 bases not matched to a gene. The germline V gene encodes CDR1 SGDLS and CDR2 YYNGEE.

This TCR derives from a woman aged 55-70 years with active or convalescent COVID-19. The rearrangement joins TRBV9 to TRBJ2-3; the match to TRBD2 covers 7 bases. The sequenced material came from peripheral blood. The CDR3 nucleotides read TGTGCCAGCAGCGTAGCGGGCGGGAGCTTCACAGATACGCAGTATTTT. Its protein product is CASSVAGGSFTDTQYF.